Below are 9 T cell receptor beta chains sequenced from a single sample in a study of T cells in Graves' hyperthyroidism and ophthalmopathy. TCR beta CDR3 region amplification was performed from RNA transcripts. HTBI primers were the set used in a first-round RT-PCR of the TCR CDR3. In TCRdb, the multiplex PCR reads were re-called with MiXCR into one record per CDR3 protein. The table lists 300,000 to 400,000 distinct CDR3 sequences, approximately 15% of them singletons. Sequencing was performed on blood. These receptors were obtained from an older woman with Graves' hyperthyroidism.

The CDR3 loop is CASSHGGFGAYEQYF. The CDR3 DNA sequence: TGTGCCAGCAGCCACGGAGGGTTCGGGGCCTACGAGCAGTACTTC. The rearrangement uses TRBV11-1 and TRBJ2-7, with a tentative D call TRBD2 (6 bases). The V gene's germline CDR1 is SGHAT and CDR2 FQDESV (reference sequence). The V gene lost 5 bases and the J gene lost 2 bases, with 16 bases spanning the gap. The CDR3 sequence is 15 residues long.

This chain connects TRBV12-3 or TRBV12-4 to TRBJ2-1; a weak D match, TRBD1 (5 bases). V was pared by 3 bases and J by 4 bases, with 7 bases between. There are 13 residues in the CDR3. CDR3 region: CASSLTEYNEQFF. The CDR3 DNA reads as TGTGCCAGCAGTTTGACAGAATACAATGAGCAGTTCTTC.

This clonotype was counted many times. CDR3 DNA sequence: TGTGCCAGCAGTCGGAACTCTCCAGGCCCATCTGGAAACACCATATATTTT. Encoded protein: CASSRNSPGPSGNTIYF. This chain joins TRBV12-3 or TRBV12-4 and TRBJ1-3; D not resolved. The CDR3 sequence is 17 residues long. The V end was cut by 5 bases, the J end by 1 base, with 18 bases between.

This clonotype came up many times. The chain uses TRBV11-3 and TRBJ2-5; 13 nucleotides align to TRBD2. The V gene's germline CDR1 is SGHNT and CDR2 YENEEA. V lost 5 bases, J lost 1 base, and 4 bases stayed unmatched. The CDR3 runs to 16 residues. The CDR3 bases are TGTGCCAGCAGCAAAAGGACTAGCGGGAGCCAAGAGACCCAGTACTTC. It yields the protein CASSKRTSGSQETQYF.

The sample holds many counts of this clonotype. The J gene is TRBJ2-2, the V gene TRBV30; D is uncertain. This CDR3 is 13 amino acids long. Germline-derived CDR1 and CDR2 are GTSNPN and SVGIG (reference sequence). Deletions cut 0 bases from V and 5 bases from J, with 7 bases between. CDR3 protein: CAWSVRWTGELFF. The CDR3 DNA reads as TGTGCCTGGAGTGTACGTTGGACCGGGGAGCTGTTTTTT.

The table lists this clonotype with many counts. V gene TRBV5-1 combines with J gene TRBJ1-1; no reliable D call. V lost 5 bases and J lost 1, with 12 bases in between. CDR1 and CDR2 (germline): SGHRS, YFSETQ. The CDR3 runs 14 residues. The CDR3: CASSPRRANTEAFF. As DNA, the CDR3 is TGCGCCAGCAGTCCTAGACGGGCGAACACTGAAGCTTTCTTT. Complete variable domain (other parts from reference TRBV5-1 and TRBJ1-1): KAGVTQTPRYLIKTRGQQVTLSCSPISGHRSVSWYQQTPGQGLQFLFEYFSETQRNKGNFPGRFSGRQFSNSRSEMNVSTLELGDSALYLCASSPRRANTEAFFGQGTRLTVV.

The sample holds many counts of this clonotype. V gene TRBV7-2 combines with J gene TRBJ2-3; D not resolved. In germline, CDR1 is SGHTA, CDR2 FQGNSA. The V and J ends lost 6 bases and 5 bases respectively, with 12 bases between them. There are 13 residues in the CDR3. The CDR3 sequence is CASSHDSLDTQYF. The CDR3 DNA follows: TGTGCCAGCAGTCACGACTCCCTAGATACGCAGTATTTT.

In this sample, this clonotype turned up many times. The chain uses TRBV7-9 and TRBJ2-1; 7 bases agree with TRBD2. This CDR3 has 20 amino acids. V trimming: 5 bases; J trimming: 3 bases; junction bases outside the gene matches: 22. From germline, CDR1 is SEHNR and CDR2 FQNEAQ (reference sequence). The CDR3 bases are TGTGCCAGCAGCCCAAAAGGGCCCCCTAAACTAGCGCCTTTCTACAATGAGCAGTTCTTC. This sequence encodes CASSPKGPPKLAPFYNEQFF.

This clonotype was counted between two and nine times. The rearrangement joins TRBV27 to TRBJ2-1; 12 nucleotides match TRBD2. Germline loops: CDR1 MNHEY, CDR2 SMNVEV (reference sequence). The CDR3 extends over 17 amino acids. The junction had 14 bases not matched to a gene; V was cut back by 7 bases and J by 7 bases. In nucleotides, the CDR3 is TGTGCCAGCATCAGAGGCACCCCCGGGACTAGCGGGAATGAGCAGTTCTTC. As protein: CASIRGTPGTSGNEQFF.